Sequencing of this TCR beta chain was carried out in a study of shared clonotypes between healthy human individuals. Findings and limits, study-wide: Naive subsets generally exceeded memory subsets in estimated richness.

Regarding this clone: Its antigen is unknown.

Trimming removed 6 bases at V and 2 bases at J, with 20 bases between. Germline CDR1 is LNHDA and CDR2 is SQIVND (reference sequence). This CDR3 has 18 amino acids. Generated by immunoSEQ multiplex PCR, the TCRdb table keeps only in-frame clones and is missing some. The sample has around 980,000 clones, 75% to 85% seen once. Sequencing was done on a sample of memory CD4+ T cells from PBMCs. Subset specified: CD45RA-negative fraction. This clonotype was sampled from a man aged 18 to 35 in good health. Some clones in this sample may be carry-over from other donors' samples. This sequence joins TRBV19 and TRBJ2-6, with a possible D match to TRBD1 (6 bases). CDR3 loop: CASSPYGARGAGANVLTF. CDR3 nucleotide sequence: TGTGCCAGTAGCCCTTATGGAGCCAGGGGTGCTGGGGCCAACGTCCTGACTTTC. Based on the CDR3 plus reference TRBV19 and TRBJ2-6, the full variable domain is DGGITQSPKYLFRKEGQNVTLSCEQNLNHDAMYWYRQDPGQGLRLIYYSQIVNDFQKGDIAEGYSVSREKKESFPLTVTSAQKNPTAFYLCASSPYGARGAGANVLTFGAGSRLTVL.